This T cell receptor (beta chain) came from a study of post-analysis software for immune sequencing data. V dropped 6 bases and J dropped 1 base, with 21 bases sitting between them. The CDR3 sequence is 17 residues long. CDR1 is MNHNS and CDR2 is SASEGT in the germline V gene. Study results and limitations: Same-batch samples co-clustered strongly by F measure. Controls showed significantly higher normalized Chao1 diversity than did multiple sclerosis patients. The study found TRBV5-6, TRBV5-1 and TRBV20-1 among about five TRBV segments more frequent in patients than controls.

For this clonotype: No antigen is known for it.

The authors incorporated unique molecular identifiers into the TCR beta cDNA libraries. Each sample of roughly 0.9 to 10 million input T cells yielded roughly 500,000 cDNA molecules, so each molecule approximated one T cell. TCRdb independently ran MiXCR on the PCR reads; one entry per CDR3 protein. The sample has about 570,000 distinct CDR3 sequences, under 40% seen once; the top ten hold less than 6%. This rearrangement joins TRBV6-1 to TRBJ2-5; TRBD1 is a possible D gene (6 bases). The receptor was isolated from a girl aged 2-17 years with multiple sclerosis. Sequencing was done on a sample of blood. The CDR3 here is CASSVAGTSVAQETQYF. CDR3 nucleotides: TGTGCCAGCAGCGTAGCCGGGACATCAGTGGCCCAAGAGACCCAGTACTTC.